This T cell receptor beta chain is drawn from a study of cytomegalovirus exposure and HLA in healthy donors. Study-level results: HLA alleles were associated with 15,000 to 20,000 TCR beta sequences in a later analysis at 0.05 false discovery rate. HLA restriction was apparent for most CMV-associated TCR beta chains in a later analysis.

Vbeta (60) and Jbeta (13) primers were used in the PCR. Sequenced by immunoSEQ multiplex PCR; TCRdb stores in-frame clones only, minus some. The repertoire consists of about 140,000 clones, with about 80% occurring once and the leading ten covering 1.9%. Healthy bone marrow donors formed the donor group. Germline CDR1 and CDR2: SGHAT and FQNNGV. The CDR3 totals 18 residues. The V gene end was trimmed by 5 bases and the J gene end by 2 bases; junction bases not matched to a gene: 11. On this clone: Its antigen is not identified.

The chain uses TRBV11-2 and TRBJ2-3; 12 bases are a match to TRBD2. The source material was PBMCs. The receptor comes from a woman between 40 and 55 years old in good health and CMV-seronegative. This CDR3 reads CASSRRLLAGGSTDTQYF. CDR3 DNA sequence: TGTGCCAGCAGCAGACGTCTCCTAGCGGGAGGGTCCACAGATACGCAGTATTTT.